Listed below are T cell receptor beta chains from one sample, sequenced in a study of CD8+ T cells in alopecia areata. The repertoire was sequenced with immunoSEQ multiplex PCR; TCRdb's copy has only in-frame clones and lacks some. The sample has roughly 230,000 clones, approximately 47% seen once. Source: CD4+ T cells sorted from blood, taken at approximately week 36, from a patient treated with tofacitinib. These receptors came from a human donor with alopecia areata. Each CDR3 is given with its conserved first and last residue. The order of the fields is CDR3 protein, CDR3 DNA, J gene, D gene, V gene, clone size. The D gene is left open where the match is weak. Clone size is given for some rows only: seen once, a few or many times, or a class if the clone is expanded.

CDR3: CASTVSFTNYGYTF
DNA: TGTGCCAGCACCGTCTCCTTCACTAACTATGGCTACACCTTC
J: TRBJ1-2
D: NA
V: TRBV2
size: NA

CDR3: CASSPRQGDTEAFF
DNA: TGTGCCAGCTCACCCCGACAGGGGGACACTGAAGCTTTCTTT
J: TRBJ1-1
D: TRBD1
V: TRBV18
size: NA

CDR3: CASSPPGHAETQYF
DNA: TGTGCCAGCTCACCACCGGGACATGCGGAGACCCAGTACTTC
J: TRBJ2-5
D: NA
V: TRBV18
size: NA

CDR3: CASSQVGAQTPIGLFF
DNA: TGTGCCAGCAGCCAAGTCGGGGCCCAAACTCCCATCGGGCTGTTCTTC
J: TRBJ2-1
D: NA
V: TRBV14
size: NA

CDR3: CASRDGPEQYF
DNA: TGTGCCAGCAGGGACGGTCCGGAGCAGTACTTC
J: TRBJ2-7
D: NA
V: TRBV6-1
size: NA

CDR3: CASSESGNSNQPQHF
DNA: TGTGCCAGCAGTGAATCGGGAAATAGCAATCAGCCCCAGCATTTT
J: TRBJ1-5
D: NA
V: TRBV6-1
size: NA

CDR3: CASSRGTRGGEQFF
DNA: TGTGCCAGCAGCCGAGGGACAAGAGGTGGTGAGCAGTTCTTC
J: TRBJ2-1
D: NA
V: TRBV6-6
size: NA

CDR3: CASSSLGGRASEQYF
DNA: TGTGCCAGCAGCTCCCTTGGCGGGAGGGCCTCCGAGCAGTACTTC
J: TRBJ2-7
D: TRBD2
V: TRBV6-5
size: NA

CDR3: CSVAVGKGGRAPYEQYF
DNA: TGCAGCGTTGCAGTTGGAAAGGGCGGGAGGGCCCCCTACGAGCAGTACTTC
J: TRBJ2-7
D: TRBD2
V: TRBV29-1
size: few

CDR3: CASSLLAGGPSEQFF
DNA: TGTGCCAGCAGCTTACTAGCGGGAGGGCCCAGTGAGCAGTTCTTC
J: TRBJ2-1
D: TRBD2
V: TRBV7-3
size: NA

CDR3: CASSLAGGPSYEQYF
DNA: TGCGCCAGCAGTTTAGCGGGAGGGCCGTCCTACGAGCAGTACTTC
J: TRBJ2-7
D: TRBD2
V: TRBV5-1
size: NA

CDR3: CSVSVGTNTGELFF
DNA: TGCAGCGTTTCAGTGGGGACGAACACCGGGGAGCTGTTTTTT
J: TRBJ2-2
D: NA
V: TRBV29-1
size: NA

CDR3: CASSDSARGYTF
DNA: TGTGCCAGCAGCGACAGCGCACGGGGCTACACCTTC
J: TRBJ1-2
D: NA
V: TRBV11-2
size: once

CDR3: CASSEALAGTTGELFF
DNA: TGTGCCAGCAGTGAAGCGCTTGCAGGGACCACCGGGGAGCTGTTTTTT
J: TRBJ2-2
D: NA
V: TRBV6-1
size: many

CDR3: CASTGTGRFF
DNA: TGTGCCAGTACTGGGACAGGTAGATTCTTC
J: TRBJ2-1
D: TRBD1
V: TRBV19
size: NA

CDR3: CASSEREYEQYF
DNA: TGTGCCAGCTCAGAGCGGGAGTACGAGCAGTACTTC
J: TRBJ2-7
D: TRBD2
V: TRBV18
size: NA

CDR3: CAWKQQIREQFF
DNA: TGTGCCTGGAAGCAACAGATTCGCGAGCAGTTCTTC
J: TRBJ2-1
D: NA
V: TRBV30
size: NA

CDR3: CASRQGGNEKLFF
DNA: TGTGCCAGCAGACAGGGGGGGAATGAAAAACTGTTTTTT
J: TRBJ1-4
D: TRBD1
V: TRBV28
size: NA

CDR3: CASRRRVGSGANVLTF
DNA: TGTGCCAGCAGGCGCAGGGTGGGCTCTGGGGCCAACGTCCTGACTTTC
J: TRBJ2-6
D: NA
V: TRBV2
size: few

CDR3: CASSGTESLQETQYF
DNA: TGTGCCAGCAGTGGGACGGAATCCCTCCAAGAGACCCAGTACTTC
J: TRBJ2-5
D: NA
V: TRBV25-1
size: NA

CDR3: CASSWTLPDTQYF
DNA: TGTGCCAGCAGCTGGACCCTACCAGATACGCAGTATTTT
J: TRBJ2-3
D: NA
V: TRBV27
size: NA

CDR3: CASNTEPGEQYF
DNA: TGTGCCAGTAATACCGAACCGGGGGAGCAGTACTTC
J: TRBJ2-7
D: NA
V: TRBV18
size: NA

CDR3: CAWSAPAGREGSYEQYF
DNA: TGTGCCTGGAGTGCCCCCGCAGGGCGGGAGGGCTCCTACGAGCAGTACTTC
J: TRBJ2-7
D: TRBD2
V: TRBV30
size: NA

CDR3: CAISSTDTQYF
DNA: TGTGCCATCAGCTCCACAGATACGCAGTATTTT
J: TRBJ2-3
D: NA
V: TRBV10-3
size: few

CDR3: CASSLTSGRASSDEQYF
DNA: TGTGCCAGCAGCTTAACTAGCGGGAGGGCCTCAAGTGACGAGCAGTACTTC
J: TRBJ2-7
D: TRBD2
V: TRBV7-8
size: NA

CDR3: CASSLVGGTNSYEQYF
DNA: TGTGCCAGCAGCTTAGTTGGCGGGACAAACTCCTACGAGCAGTACTTC
J: TRBJ2-7
D: NA
V: TRBV11-2
size: NA

CDR3: CASSPLDTTGELFF
DNA: TGTGCCAGCTCACCACTTGACACGACCGGGGAGCTGTTTTTT
J: TRBJ2-2
D: NA
V: TRBV18
size: NA

CDR3: CASSPPYEQYF
DNA: TGCGCCAGCAGCCCCCCCTACGAGCAGTACTTC
J: TRBJ2-7
D: NA
V: TRBV5-1
size: NA

CDR3: CASSFGPQNTGELFF
DNA: TGTGCCAGCAGCTTTGGGCCCCAAAACACCGGGGAGCTGTTTTTT
J: TRBJ2-2
D: NA
V: TRBV7-6
size: NA

CDR3: CASKTPGGRDGYTF
DNA: TGTGCCAGCAAAACGCCCGGGGGTAGGGATGGCTACACCTTC
J: TRBJ1-2
D: NA
V: TRBV5-4
size: NA

CDR3: CASTLTGSYEQYF
DNA: TGTGCCAGCACTCTGACCGGGTCCTACGAGCAGTACTTC
J: TRBJ2-7
D: NA
V: TRBV6-6
size: NA

CDR3: CSVPAERGNTGELFF
DNA: TGCAGCGTCCCGGCGGAGCGGGGGAACACCGGGGAGCTGTTTTTT
J: TRBJ2-2
D: TRBD2
V: TRBV29-1
size: NA

CDR3: CAWSGLGNRETQYF
DNA: TGTGCCTGGAGCGGTTTGGGGAATAGGGAGACCCAGTACTTC
J: TRBJ2-5
D: NA
V: TRBV30
size: NA

CDR3: CAWSADYRGGPGELFF
DNA: TGTGCCTGGAGTGCAGATTACAGGGGGGGCCCCGGGGAGCTGTTTTTT
J: TRBJ2-2
D: NA
V: TRBV30
size: NA

CDR3: CSVDGGTQYF
DNA: TGCAGCGTTGATGGCGGGACCCAGTACTTC
J: TRBJ2-5
D: NA
V: TRBV29-1
size: few

CDR3: CASSQTGNQPQHF
DNA: TGTGCCAGCAGCCAGACAGGGAACCAGCCCCAGCATTTT
J: TRBJ1-5
D: TRBD1
V: TRBV7-2
size: NA

CDR3: CASSAPGTQPSYNEQFF
DNA: TGTGCCAGCAGCGCCCCCGGGACCCAACCCTCCTACAATGAGCAGTTCTTC
J: TRBJ2-1
D: NA
V: TRBV9
size: NA

CDR3: CASSLTGNTEAFF
DNA: TGTGCCAGCAGTTTGACAGGGAACACTGAAGCTTTCTTT
J: TRBJ1-1
D: NA
V: TRBV27
size: few

CDR3: CATSRDRDRRGDEQFF
DNA: TGTGCCACCAGCAGAGATAGGGATCGAAGAGGGGATGAGCAGTTCTTC
J: TRBJ2-1
D: NA
V: TRBV15
size: NA

CDR3: CASSLGGGPSNEQFF
DNA: TGTGCCAGCAGTTTAGGGGGCGGCCCTTCCAATGAGCAGTTCTTC
J: TRBJ2-1
D: NA
V: TRBV27
size: NA

CDR3: CASSLAGVVVETQYF
DNA: TGCGCCAGCAGCTTGGCCGGGGTCGTAGTAGAGACCCAGTACTTC
J: TRBJ2-5
D: NA
V: TRBV5-1
size: NA

CDR3: CAWGPWRGEQFF
DNA: TGTGCCTGGGGGCCGTGGCGGGGTGAGCAGTTCTTC
J: TRBJ2-1
D: NA
V: TRBV30
size: NA

CDR3: CASSRSNLRDRGTEQYF
DNA: TGTGCCAGCAGTCGCTCAAACCTCCGGGACAGGGGGACGGAGCAGTACTTC
J: TRBJ2-7
D: TRBD1
V: TRBV27
size: few